The T cell receptor (beta chain) described here comes from a study of CD8 T cells in ankylosing spondylitis. The CDR3 covers 17 residues. Trimming cost V 1 base and J 4 bases; bases outside gene matches: 9. The V gene's germline CDR1 is SGHRS and CDR2 YFSETQ. General observations from the study: One TCR beta motif, made up of eight highly homologous variants, appeared characteristic of ankylosing spondylitis blood.

Ten or more counts support this clonotype. Its antigen is as yet unknown. TCRdb used MiXCR to reprocess the 5' RACE reads, holding one entry per CDR3 protein. The sample lists 330,000 or so distinct CDR3 sequences, under 8.5% occurring once. This chain links TRBV5-1 with TRBJ2-1; TRBD2 agrees at 9 bases. The sequenced sample consisted of blood, either unsorted or a sorted T cell fraction (not recorded which). This TCR derives from a male donor with ankylosing spondylitis. The CDR3, as DNA: TGCGCCAGCAGCTTGCCCCAGACTAGCGGATTATACAATGAGCAGTTCTTC. Translating gives CASSLPQTSGLYNEQFF.